One T cell receptor (beta chain) is described in this entry. The sorted Tregs were CD4+CD25+CD127-/low cells. MiXCR, run by TCRdb on the 5' RACE reads, gives a single entry per CDR3 protein. The table records about 57,000 distinct CDR3 sequences, roughly 25% of them present only once. Germline loops: CDR1 SGDLS, CDR2 YYNGEE. The length of the CDR3 is 16 residues. V was shortened by 0 bases and J by 0 bases, with 9 bases between the two germline ends. Sample: tumor-infiltrating Tregs sorted from the breast tumor. This chain connects TRBV9 to TRBJ1-4; the D gene is possibly TRBD1 (5 bases). This TCR was recovered from a female donor with breast cancer. The CDR3 is CASSVGQLATNEKLFF. The CDR3, as DNA: TGTGCCAGCAGCGTAGGACAGCTTGCAACTAATGAAAAACTGTTTTTT.